This TCR beta chain appears in the sequencing data of a study of T cells after yellow fever vaccination. MiXCR was run by TCRdb on the 5' RACE reads, yielding one entry per CDR3 protein. The repertoire includes 170,000 or so distinct CDR3 sequences, approximately 6.2% of them detected once, and nearly 3% sits in the top ten. Germline CDR1 reads SGHTA; CDR2 reads FQGNSA. V was pared by 3 bases and J by 6 bases, with 13 bases between. CDR3 length: 14 amino acids. This sequence joins TRBV7-2 and TRBJ2-3, with D possibly being TRBD1 (5 bases). The TCR sequence derives from a man between 18 and 35 years old who received the YFV17D yellow fever vaccine. Here the sequenced sample was CD4+ T cells sorted from PBMCs, taken on the day of the first yellow fever vaccination. CDR3: CASSFSRVVDTQYF. In DNA form, the CDR3 reads TGTGCCAGCAGCTTTAGCAGGGTAGTGGATACGCAGTATTTT.